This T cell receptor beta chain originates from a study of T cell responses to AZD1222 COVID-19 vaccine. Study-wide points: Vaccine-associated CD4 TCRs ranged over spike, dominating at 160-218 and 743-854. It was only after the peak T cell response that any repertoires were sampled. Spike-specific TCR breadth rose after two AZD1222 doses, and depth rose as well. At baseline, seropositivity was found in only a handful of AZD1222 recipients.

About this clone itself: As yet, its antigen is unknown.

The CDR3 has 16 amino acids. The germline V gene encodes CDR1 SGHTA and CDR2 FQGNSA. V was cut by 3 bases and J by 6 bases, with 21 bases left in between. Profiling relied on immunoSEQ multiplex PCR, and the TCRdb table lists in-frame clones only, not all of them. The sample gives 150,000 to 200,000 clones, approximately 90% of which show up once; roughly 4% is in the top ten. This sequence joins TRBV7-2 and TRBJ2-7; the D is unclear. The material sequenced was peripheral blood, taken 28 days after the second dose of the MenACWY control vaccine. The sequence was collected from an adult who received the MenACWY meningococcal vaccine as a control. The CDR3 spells CASSLVGVHKPPEQYF. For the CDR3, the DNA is TGTGCCAGCAGCTTGGTCGGCGTCCACAAGCCCCCCGAGCAGTACTTC.